The rows below give T cell receptor beta chains drawn from one sample of a study of T cell responses to AZD1222 COVID-19 vaccine. Repertoires were generated with immunoSEQ multiplex PCR, while TCRdb's copy carries only in-frame clones and drops some. The sample records 85,000 to 90,000 clones, 85% to 90% being singletons. Material: peripheral blood, obtained 28 days after the second AZD1222 dose. Source of these receptors: an adult who received the AZD1222 COVID-19 vaccine. Both conserved end residues are trimmed from each CDR3. The size of a clone is reported for some rows only, either as once, few or many, or as a class for expanded clones.

J | size | V | CDR3
TRBJ1-1 | . | TRBV6-5 | ASLGNTEAF
TRBJ1-2 | . | TRBV6-1 | ASSEAPITSSNYGYT
TRBJ2-3 | . | TRBV3-1/TRBV3-2 | ASSPWTSGGTDTQY
TRBJ1-1 | . | TRBV5-1 | ASRRTGGLLNTEAF
TRBJ2-7 | . | TRBV11-2 | ASSPRRFEYEQY
TRBJ1-2 | . | TRBV6-5 | ASSQQGTGSGYT
TRBJ1-2 | . | TRBV5-5 | ASSWRTENYGYT
TRBJ1-1 | . | TRBV2 | ASRRGQGNTEAF
TRBJ1-1 | . | TRBV7-9 | ASSLWGAAF
TRBJ2-5 | . | TRBV9 | ASSVSSGGAGETQY
TRBJ1-6 | . | TRBV5-8 | ASSLRGASNSPLH
TRBJ1-2 | . | TRBV5-6 | ASSLRAAGYT
TRBJ1-1 | once | TRBV12-3/TRBV12-4 | ASSRTGGSPAF
TRBJ1-5 | . | TRBV30 | AWAGGANQPQH
TRBJ1-1 | . | TRBV19 | ASTLIDRGITEAF
TRBJ1-1 | . | TRBV6-5 | ASSSPYTEAF
TRBJ2-7 | . | TRBV10-3 | AISEGTGGYEQY
TRBJ1-1 | . | TRBV20-1 | SASTTGQGTQRAF
TRBJ1-1 | few | TRBV27 | ASSQRVGTEAF
TRBJ1-6 | . | TRBV13 | ASSSGWGVGGSPLH
TRBJ1-1 | . | TRBV3-1/TRBV3-2 | ASRSRDRDTEAF
TRBJ1-6 | . | TRBV5-8 | ASRRTGLNSPLH
TRBJ2-4 | . | TRBV23-1 | ASSQHGTSIKNIQY
TRBJ2-5 | . | TRBV7-9 | ASSESGNQETQY
TRBJ1-6 | . | TRBV10-1 | ASSPGQGRNSPLH
TRBJ1-1 | . | TRBV5-1 | ASSGGTVNTEAF
TRBJ1-3 | . | TRBV3-1/TRBV3-2 | ASSQKGGLSGNTIY
TRBJ2-1 | . | TRBV2 | ASSSGTAVYNEQF
TRBJ2-1 | . | TRBV19 | ASSTLAPGLAGAGGQF